These T cell receptor beta chains were read from a single sample in a study of beta chain features in type 1 diabetes. The protocol was immunoSEQ multiplex PCR, while the TCRdb copy is restricted to in-frame clones and leaves out a portion. The sample carries under 50,000 clones, around 70% recorded once. The sample was Tregs from blood. The receptors were sampled from a woman between 18 and 29 years old with type 1 diabetes. Each CDR3 is given with its conserved first and last residue. Each record gives: V gene, clone size, D gene, J gene, CDR3 protein, CDR3 DNA. The D gene is left open where the match is weak. A clone size is listed for some rows: how often the clone was seen (once, few, many), or a class if it is expanded.

>TRBV7-2|-|TRBD1|TRBJ1-5
CASSFTGASGNQPQHF
TGTGCCAGCAGCTTTACAGGGGCCTCGGGCAATCAGCCCCAGCATTTT
>TRBV28|-|-|TRBJ2-7
CASRPRGSTYEQYF
TGTGCCAGCAGACCACGGGGGAGTACGTACGAGCAGTACTTC
>TRBV12-5|-|-|TRBJ2-3
CASGLVGRGFPDTQYF
TGTGCTAGTGGTTTAGTGGGCAGGGGTTTCCCAGATACGCAGTATTTT
>TRBV27|few|TRBD1|TRBJ1-1
CASSPGQGETFF
TGTGCCAGCAGTCCGGGACAGGGTGAGACTTTCTTT
>TRBV7-2|-|TRBD2|TRBJ2-3
CASSPGLAGGLTDTQYF
TGTGCCAGCAGCCCGGGACTAGCGGGGGGACTCACAGATACGCAGTATTTT
>TRBV5-4|-|-|TRBJ2-2
CASSFSAGEEVF
TGTGCCAGCAGCTTTTCCGCCGGGGAGGAGGTTTTT
>TRBV5-1|-|TRBD2|TRBJ2-5
CASSLQPAGNQETQYF
TGCGCCAGCAGCTTGCAGCCAGCGGGAAATCAAGAGACCCAGTACTTC
>TRBV19|once|TRBD1|TRBJ1-1
CASNGQGGTEAFF
TGTGCCAGTAACGGACAGGGAGGGACTGAAGCTTTCTTT
>TRBV29-1|few|-|TRBJ2-3
CSGVTGTLTDTQYF
TGCAGCGGCGTAACCGGGACATTAACAGATACGCAGTATTTT
>TRBV5-6|once|-|TRBJ1-1
CASSTTGRNTEAFF
TGTGCCAGCAGCACAACAGGCCGGAACACTGAAGCTTTCTTT
>TRBV7-9|-|-|TRBJ2-7
CASSNRLSYEQYF
TGTGCCAGCAGCAACAGGCTCTCCTACGAGCAGTACTTC
>TRBV7-6|-|-|TRBJ2-7
CASSLGPGVGEQYF
TGTGCCAGCAGCTTAGGGCCGGGAGTTGGCGAGCAGTACTTC
>TRBV10-2|-|-|TRBJ2-3
CASRDYTDTQYF
TGCGCCAGCAGGGACTACACAGATACGCAGTATTTT
>TRBV7-2|-|TRBD2|TRBJ2-3
CASSPGGSGRRETQYF
TGTGCCAGCAGCCCCGGGGGTAGCGGGAGGCGGGAAACGCAGTATTTT
>TRBV5-6|-|TRBD2|TRBJ2-1
CASSLAGGGNEQFF
TGTGCCAGCAGCTTGGCCGGGGGGGGGAATGAGCAGTTCTTC
>TRBV7-8|-|TRBD2|TRBJ2-5
CASSFRSSGGKEETQYF
TGTGCCAGCAGCTTCCGTAGTAGCGGGGGGAAGGAAGAGACCCAGTACTTC
>TRBV5-6|-|-|TRBJ2-1
CASSRGQPNEQFF
TGTGCCAGCAGCCGAGGACAGCCCAATGAGCAGTTCTTC
>TRBV7-7|-|-|TRBJ2-1
CASSPDWQSYNEQFF
TGTGCTAGCAGCCCTGACTGGCAGTCCTACAATGAGCAGTTCTTC
>TRBV2|-|-|TRBJ1-2
CASRDGVVGYTF
TGTGCCAGCAGGGACGGGGTAGTCGGCTACACCTTC
>TRBV9|-|TRBD2|TRBJ2-7
CASSVGSGSYEQYF
TGTGCCAGCAGCGTAGGGAGCGGGAGCTACGAGCAGTACTTC
>TRBV19|-|TRBD1|TRBJ2-7
CASSNRDRLCEQYF
TGTGCCAGTAGTAACCGGGACAGACTCTGCGAGCAGTACTTC
>TRBV19|-|TRBD2|TRBJ2-1
CASSIASSGGNEQFF
TGTGCCAGTAGTATAGCGTCTAGCGGGGGCAATGAGCAGTTCTTC
>TRBV29-1|few|TRBD2|TRBJ2-1
CSVELRSGGAGGNEQFF
TGCAGCGTTGAGCTACGTAGCGGGGGGGCCGGAGGCAATGAGCAGTTCTTC
>TRBV7-2|-|-|TRBJ2-1
CASSLNGGEYNEQFF
TGTGCCAGCAGCCTCAACGGGGGAGAGTACAATGAGCAGTTCTTC
>TRBV7-9|-|-|TRBJ2-4
CASSYGMGALVAKNIQYF
TGTGCCAGCAGCTACGGGATGGGGGCGTTAGTGGCCAAAAACATTCAGTACTTC
>TRBV5-1|-|TRBD1|TRBJ2-7
CASSLRGQVGYEQYF
TGCGCCAGCAGCTTGCGGGGACAGGTGGGGTACGAGCAGTACTTC
>TRBV19|few|-|TRBJ2-7
CASSINRAVSYEQYF
TGTGCCAGTAGTATAAACAGGGCCGTCTCCTACGAGCAGTACTTC
>TRBV5-1|-|-|TRBJ2-7
CTSTEPQSYEQYF
TGCACCAGCACCGAACCACAGAGCTACGAGCAGTACTTC
>TRBV18|-|-|TRBJ1-6
CASSPRQGSSPLHF
TGTGCCAGCTCACCAAGGCAGGGTAGTTCACCCCTCCACTTT
>TRBV18|-|TRBD2|TRBJ2-5
CASSPTSGRETQYF
TGTGCCAGCTCACCGACTAGCGGGAGGGAGACCCAGTACTTC
>TRBV5-1|-|-|TRBJ2-7
CASSLSDYEQYF
TGCGCCAGCAGCTTGAGCGACTACGAGCAGTACTTC
>TRBV27|-|TRBD1|TRBJ1-2
CASSLIGGGGYTF
TGTGCCAGCAGTTTAATAGGGGGCGGGGGCTACACCTTC
>TRBV19|few|-|TRBJ1-3
CASSIQSGNTIYF
TGTGCCAGTAGTATCCAGTCTGGAAACACCATATATTTT
>TRBV29-1|-|TRBD2|TRBJ2-7
CSALGGEAYEQYF
TGCAGCGCCTTGGGGGGGGAGGCCTACGAGCAGTACTTC
>TRBV5-6|-|TRBD2|TRBJ2-5
CASSGTSAETQYF
TGTGCCAGCAGCGGGACTAGCGCGGAGACCCAGTACTTC
>TRBV19|few|TRBD1|TRBJ1-5
CASTPRTGVQPQHF
TGTGCCAGTACCCCCCGGACAGGGGTCCAGCCCCAGCATTTT
>TRBV6-1|-|TRBD1|TRBJ2-7
CASRTRDRVYEQYF
TGTGCCAGCAGGACCCGGGACAGGGTCTACGAGCAGTACTTC
>TRBV25-1|-|-|TRBJ1-1
CASSDELRGTEAFF
TGTGCCAGCAGTGATGAGTTAAGGGGCACTGAAGCTTTCTTT
>TRBV7-7|medium-sized|-|TRBJ2-5
CASSPLLSSSPRETQYF
TGTGCTAGCAGCCCCCTTTTGAGTAGTTCGCCGCGGGAGACCCAGTACTTC
>TRBV5-1|few|-|TRBJ2-3
CASSLGARADTQYF
TGCGCCAGCAGCTTGGGGGCGCGGGCAGATACGCAGTATTTT
>TRBV9|-|TRBD1|TRBJ1-6
CASSARGQGDNSPLHF
TGTGCCAGCAGCGCAAGAGGACAGGGTGACAATTCACCCCTCCACTTT
>TRBV7-9|-|-|TRBJ2-3
CASSVVIHPQYF
TGTGCCAGCAGCGTCGTTATACATCCGCAGTATTTT
>TRBV11-2|-|TRBD1|TRBJ1-2
CASSQPGTAYGYTF
TGTGCCAGCAGTCAACCCGGGACAGCCTATGGCTACACCTTC
>TRBV5-1|-|TRBD2|TRBJ2-7
CASRPGTSTNEQYF
TGCGCCAGCAGGCCCGGGACTAGCACGAACGAGCAGTACTTC
>TRBV4-3|-|-|TRBJ2-1
CASSQVAGSYNEQFF
TGCGCCAGCAGCCAAGTGGCGGGCTCCTACAATGAGCAGTTCTTC
>TRBV10-3|-|TRBD1|TRBJ2-3
CAISGDRGTSTDTQYF
TGTGCCATCAGTGGGGACAGGGGTACTAGCACAGATACGCAGTATTTT
>TRBV5-1|-|TRBD2|TRBJ2-7
CASSLPGAGVFYEQYF
TGCGCCAGCAGCTTGCCAGGTGCGGGGGTTTTCTACGAGCAGTACTTC
>TRBV29-1|-|TRBD1|TRBJ1-1
CSVEKQGFGTEAFF
TGCAGCGTTGAGAAACAGGGGTTTGGCACTGAAGCTTTCTTT
>TRBV7-2|few|-|TRBJ2-1
CASSLRGSYNEQFF
TGTGCCAGCAGCTTACGGGGCTCCTACAATGAGCAGTTCTTC
>TRBV4-2|-|TRBD2|TRBJ2-3
CASSQDRRTSGSTDTQYF
TGTGCCAGCAGCCAAGATCGCAGGACTAGCGGCAGCACAGATACGCAGTATTTT
>TRBV30|-|TRBD2|TRBJ2-3
CAWVQTSGVHDTQYF
TGTGCCTGGGTACAGACTAGCGGAGTGCATGATACGCAGTATTTT
>TRBV19|few|TRBD1|TRBJ1-1
CASSPRQGNTEAFF
TGTGCCAGTAGTCCGCGACAGGGGAACACTGAAGCTTTCTTT
>TRBV30|-|TRBD1|TRBJ1-2
CAWSGTGRRHGYTF
TGTGCCTGGAGTGGGACAGGGCGGCGGCATGGCTACACCTTC
>TRBV9|-|TRBD1|TRBJ2-5
CASSSRTGGIQETQYF
TGTGCCAGCAGCTCCCGGACAGGGGGTATCCAAGAGACCCAGTACTTC
>TRBV9|-|-|TRBJ1-3
CASSVTGTSGNTIYF
TGTGCCAGCAGCGTAACAGGGACCTCTGGAAACACCATATATTTT
>TRBV7-2|-|TRBD1|TRBJ2-5
CASRQGWGETQYF
TGTGCCAGTAGACAGGGATGGGGAGAGACCCAGTACTTC
>TRBV7-3|-|-|TRBJ2-7
CASSTSVGPTYEQYF
TGTGCCAGCAGCACTAGTGTGGGCCCAACCTACGAGCAGTACTTC